This TCR beta chain was captured in a study of T-cell memory formation after mild COVID-19. Findings of the study overall: Researchers found some responding clones in pre-infection memory, a sign that cross-reactive memory joined.

TCRdb recomputed calls from the 5' RACE reads with MiXCR, one row per CDR3 protein. Counted here are 250,000 to 350,000 distinct CDR3 sequences, roughly an eighth occurring once; the ten biggest clones make up 20% to 25%. In the case of this clonotype: Its antigen remains unidentified.

This CDR3 has 15 residues. V dropped 2 bases and J dropped 0 bases, with 8 bases sitting between them. CDR1 is SEHNR and CDR2 is FQNEAQ in the germline V gene (reference sequence). This rearrangement joins TRBV7-9 to TRBJ2-1, with no clear D. What was sequenced was PBMCs or a T cell subset sorted from them (not recorded which). The receptor was isolated from a man aged 18-30 years who had mild COVID-19 (a few samples of this study predate the infection). Cell type and time point are not known. The CDR3 here is CASSLPYSSYNEQFF. The CDR3 DNA reads TGTGCCAGCAGCTTACCGTACAGCTCCTACAATGAGCAGTTCTTC.